This TCR beta chain was captured by sequencing in a study of blood T cells in healthy people across ages. This clonotype was detected only a few times. From germline, CDR1 is SGHAT and CDR2 FQNNGV. Trimming removed 5 bases from V and 5 bases from J; junction bases left unmatched: 7. The CDR3 contains 16 residues. The use of a sample-barcoded 5' primer and a J-beta primer mix characterized a second PCR of about 7 to 12 cycles. Carrying 12 random nucleotides, a template-switch adaptor labeled each individual cDNA molecule. Samples each returned at least 3 million CDR3-containing paired-end reads. TCRdb analysed the 5' RACE reads with MiXCR anew, one entry per CDR3 protein. The sample lists around 800,000 distinct CDR3 sequences; around 25% were seen once. The amount of total RNA extracted per sample was at least 6 micrograms. These data are also associated with another study on T cells of mothers and their children. That source notes: Mothers yielded over 8 million CDR3 reads, children about 3 million each.

The chain has TRBV11-2 and TRBJ2-2, with 11 bases lining up with TRBD2. The receptor comes from a boy younger than 18 in good health. The sequencing sample was made of blood. CDR3 DNA: TGTGCCAGCAGCACCAGACTAGCGGGGCGGACCGGGGAGCTGTTTTTT. It translates to CASSTRLAGRTGELFF.